This TCR beta chain was found in a study of T-cell memory formation after mild COVID-19. Notes on the study in general: Cross-reactive memory seemingly joined, as some responding clones were found in pre-infection memory. While clones contracting from day 15 to 85 were balanced between CD4 and CD8, later expanders leaned CD4+. Shrinking CD4+ clones were chiefly CM and EM; CD8+ ones were chiefly EMRA.

In this sample, this clonotype turned up a few times. Its antigen is unknown. Constant-segment primers served in 5'RACE that generated TCR alpha and TCR beta cDNA libraries bearing sample barcodes and UMIs. From the 5' RACE reads, TCRdb called clonotypes with MiXCR, one entry per CDR3 protein. The profile shows around 510,000 distinct CDR3 sequences, less than 25% of them singletons. CDR1 is SGHRS, CDR2 YFSETQ, per germline. The CDR3 totals 15 residues. V was cut by 3 bases and J by 4 bases, with 13 bases left in between. The rearrangement uses TRBV5-1 and TRBJ1-4, with a tentative D call TRBD1 (6 bases). Sample: PBMCs or a T cell subset sorted from them (not recorded which). This TCR was recovered from an adult woman who had mild COVID-19 (a few samples of this study predate the infection). Cell type and time point are not known. CDR3 loop: CASSYGQINNEKLFF. In nucleotides, the CDR3 is TGCGCCAGCAGCTACGGACAGATAAATAATGAAAAACTGTTTTTT.